The source of this TCR beta chain is a study of T-cell memory formation after mild COVID-19. Only a few counts were recorded for this clonotype. MiXCR was run by TCRdb on the 5' RACE reads, yielding one entry per CDR3 protein. The sample lists about 430,000 distinct CDR3 sequences, more than 15% occurring once. The CDR3 is 13 residues long. V was trimmed by 5 bases and J by 6 bases, leaving 13 bases between them. Germline V CDR1 and CDR2: SEHNR, FQNEAQ (reference sequence). Material: PBMCs or a T cell subset sorted from them (not recorded which). The sequence came from a young man who had mild COVID-19 (a few samples of this study predate the infection). Cell type and time point are not known. The rearrangement joins TRBV7-9 to TRBJ2-5; D might be TRBD1 (6 bases). The CDR3 DNA reads as TGTGCCAGCAGCGACACAGGGATAAAGACCCAGTACTTC. Its protein is CASSDTGIKTQYF.